This TCR beta chain was recorded in a study of control samples from healthy donors and cancer patients. This table comes from immunoSEQ multiplex PCR, and its TCRdb copy is limited to in-frame clones, with some not included. This sample yields more than 100,000 clones, of which under 90% are seen a single time; 6% to 9.5% belongs to the top ten. Sample: PBMCs. This clonotype originated in a man aged 50 or older with head and neck cancer.

Here the CDR3 reads CASSLARGPADEQYF. As DNA, the CDR3 is TGTGCCAGCAGCTTAGCGCGGGGGCCCGCCGACGAGCAGTACTTC. The chain is built from TRBV7-8 and TRBJ2-7, with TRBD2 as a possible D gene (7 bases). V was pared by 0 bases and J by 5 bases, with 14 bases between. CDR3 size: 15 residues. CDR1 is SGHVS, CDR2 FQNEAQ, per germline.